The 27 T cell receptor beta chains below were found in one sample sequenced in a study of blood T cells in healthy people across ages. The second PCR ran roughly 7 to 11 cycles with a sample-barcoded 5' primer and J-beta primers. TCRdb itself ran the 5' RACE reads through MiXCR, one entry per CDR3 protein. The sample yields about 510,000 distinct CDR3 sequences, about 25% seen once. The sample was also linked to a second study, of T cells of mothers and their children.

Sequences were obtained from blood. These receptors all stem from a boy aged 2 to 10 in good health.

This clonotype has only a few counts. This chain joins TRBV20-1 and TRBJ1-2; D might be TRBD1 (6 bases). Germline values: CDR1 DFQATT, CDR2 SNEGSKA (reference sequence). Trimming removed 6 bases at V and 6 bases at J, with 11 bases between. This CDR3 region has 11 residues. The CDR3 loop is CSAYRANGYTF. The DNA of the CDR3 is TGCAGTGCCTACAGGGCGAATGGCTACACCTTC.

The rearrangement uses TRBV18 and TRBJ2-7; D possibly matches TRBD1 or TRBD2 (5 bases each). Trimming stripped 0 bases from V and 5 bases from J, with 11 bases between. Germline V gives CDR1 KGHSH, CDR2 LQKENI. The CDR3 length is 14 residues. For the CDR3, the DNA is TGTGCCAGCTCACCACCGGGGGACGGCGACGAGCAGTACTTC. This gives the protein CASSPPGDGDEQYF.

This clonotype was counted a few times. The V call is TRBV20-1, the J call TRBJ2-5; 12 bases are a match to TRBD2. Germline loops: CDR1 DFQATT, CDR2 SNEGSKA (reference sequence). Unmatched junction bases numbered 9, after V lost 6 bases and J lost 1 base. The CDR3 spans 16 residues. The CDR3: CSAGTSGRLGQETQYF. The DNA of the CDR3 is TGCAGTGCCGGCACTAGCGGGAGGTTAGGCCAAGAGACCCAGTACTTC.

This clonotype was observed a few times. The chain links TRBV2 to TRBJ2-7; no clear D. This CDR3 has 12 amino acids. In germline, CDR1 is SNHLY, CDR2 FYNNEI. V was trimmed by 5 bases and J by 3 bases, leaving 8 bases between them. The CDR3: CASSRYVYEQYF. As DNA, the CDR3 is TGTGCCAGCAGTAGATATGTCTACGAGCAGTACTTC.

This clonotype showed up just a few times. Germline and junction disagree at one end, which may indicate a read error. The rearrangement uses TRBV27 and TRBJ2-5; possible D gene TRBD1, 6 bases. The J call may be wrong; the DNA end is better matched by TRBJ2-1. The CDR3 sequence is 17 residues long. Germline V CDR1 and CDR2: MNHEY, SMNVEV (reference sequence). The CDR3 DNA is TGTGCCAGCAGTGTATCCCCCTCAGGGGTGGTTGGCAATGAGCAGTTCTTC. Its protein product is CASSVSPSGVVGNEQFF.

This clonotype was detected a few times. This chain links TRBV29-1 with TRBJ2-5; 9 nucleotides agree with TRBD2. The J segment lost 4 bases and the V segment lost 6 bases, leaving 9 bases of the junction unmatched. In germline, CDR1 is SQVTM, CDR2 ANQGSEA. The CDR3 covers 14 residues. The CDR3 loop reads CSVGLYSGRETQYF. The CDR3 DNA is TGCAGCGTAGGGTTGTATAGCGGGAGAGAGACCCAGTACTTC.

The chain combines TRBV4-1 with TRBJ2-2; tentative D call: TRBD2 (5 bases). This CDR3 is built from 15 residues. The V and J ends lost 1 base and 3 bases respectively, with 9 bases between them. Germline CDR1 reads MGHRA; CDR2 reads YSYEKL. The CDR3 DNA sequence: TGCGCCAGCAGCCAAGGAGGGTGGGACACCGGGGAGCTGTTTTTT. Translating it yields CASSQGGWDTGELFF.

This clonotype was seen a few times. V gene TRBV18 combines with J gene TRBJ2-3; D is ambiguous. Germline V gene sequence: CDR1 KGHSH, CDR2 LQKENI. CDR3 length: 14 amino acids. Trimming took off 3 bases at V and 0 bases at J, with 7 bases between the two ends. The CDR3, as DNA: TGTGCCAGCTCACCGAGGCAGAGCACAGATACGCAGTATTTT. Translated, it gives CASSPRQSTDTQYF.

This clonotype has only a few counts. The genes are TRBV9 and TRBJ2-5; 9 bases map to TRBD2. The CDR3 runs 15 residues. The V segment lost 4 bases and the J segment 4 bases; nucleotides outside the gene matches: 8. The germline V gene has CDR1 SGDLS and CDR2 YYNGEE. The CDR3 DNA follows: TGTGCCAGCAGCAGACGGGGACTAGCATCAGAGACCCAGTACTTC. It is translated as CASSRRGLASETQYF.

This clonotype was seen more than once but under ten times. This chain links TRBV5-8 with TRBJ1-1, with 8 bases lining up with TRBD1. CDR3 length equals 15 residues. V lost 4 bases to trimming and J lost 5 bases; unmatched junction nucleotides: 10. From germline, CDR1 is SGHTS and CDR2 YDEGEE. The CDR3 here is CASSRRTGKRTEAFF. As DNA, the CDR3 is TGTGCCAGCAGCCGAAGGACAGGGAAGCGGACTGAAGCTTTCTTT.

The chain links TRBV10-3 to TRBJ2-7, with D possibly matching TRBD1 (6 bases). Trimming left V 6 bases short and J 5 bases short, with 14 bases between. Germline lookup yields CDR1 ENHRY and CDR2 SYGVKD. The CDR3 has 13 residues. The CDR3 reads CAIRDTGSDEQYF. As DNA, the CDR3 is TGTGCCATCAGGGACACAGGGTCCGACGAGCAGTACTTC.

The CDR3 spells CSVDSLGDGYTF. CDR3 DNA: TGCAGCGTTGACAGTCTAGGAGATGGCTACACCTTC. V is TRBV29-1 and J is TRBJ1-2; D not certain. Trimming stripped 3 bases from V and 6 bases from J, with 11 bases between. CDR3 length: 12 residues. Germline values: CDR1 SQVTM, CDR2 ANQGSEA.

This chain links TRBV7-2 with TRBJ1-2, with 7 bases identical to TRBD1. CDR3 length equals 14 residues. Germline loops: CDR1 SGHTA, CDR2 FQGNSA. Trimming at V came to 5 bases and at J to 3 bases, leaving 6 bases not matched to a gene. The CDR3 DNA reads TGTGCCAGCAGCGCGACTACAGGGGACTATGGCTACACCTTC. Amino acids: CASSATTGDYGYTF.

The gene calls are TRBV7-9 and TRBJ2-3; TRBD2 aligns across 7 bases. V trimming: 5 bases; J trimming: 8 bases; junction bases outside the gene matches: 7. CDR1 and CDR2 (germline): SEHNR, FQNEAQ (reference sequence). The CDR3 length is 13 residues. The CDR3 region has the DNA TGTGCCAGCAGCATCGTACTAGCGCCTACGCAGTATTTT. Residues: CASSIVLAPTQYF.

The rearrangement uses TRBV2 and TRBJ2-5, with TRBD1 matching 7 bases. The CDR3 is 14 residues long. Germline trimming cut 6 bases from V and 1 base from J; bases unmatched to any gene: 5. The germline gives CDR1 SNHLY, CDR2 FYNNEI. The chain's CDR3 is CASRTGTAQETQYF. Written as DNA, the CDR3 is TGTGCCAGCAGGACGGGGACAGCCCAAGAGACCCAGTACTTC.

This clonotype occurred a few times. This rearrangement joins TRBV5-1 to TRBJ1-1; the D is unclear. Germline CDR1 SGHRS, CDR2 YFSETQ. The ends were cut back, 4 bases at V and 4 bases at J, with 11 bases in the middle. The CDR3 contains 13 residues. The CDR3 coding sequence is TGCGCCAGCAGCCTCGACTGGGGCACTGAAGCTTTCTTT. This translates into CASSLDWGTEAFF.

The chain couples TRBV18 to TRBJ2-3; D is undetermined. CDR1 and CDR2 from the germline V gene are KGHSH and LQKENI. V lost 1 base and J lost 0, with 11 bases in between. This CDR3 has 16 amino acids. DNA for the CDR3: TGTGCCAGCTCACCACTAGTAGCTGCTAGCACAGATACGCAGTATTTT. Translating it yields CASSPLVAASTDTQYF.

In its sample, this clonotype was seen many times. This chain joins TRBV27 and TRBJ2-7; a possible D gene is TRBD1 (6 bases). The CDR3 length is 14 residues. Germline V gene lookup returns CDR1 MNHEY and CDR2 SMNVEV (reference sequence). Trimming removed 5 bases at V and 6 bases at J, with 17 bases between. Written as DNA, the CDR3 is TGTGCCAGCAGTCCTTACTCAGGGGAAGGCGAGCAGTACTTC. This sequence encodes CASSPYSGEGEQYF.

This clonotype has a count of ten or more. CDR3 sequence: CSASPGGGNEQYF. DNA for the CDR3: TGCAGTGCTAGCCCGGGAGGGGGGAACGAGCAGTACTTC. This rearrangement joins TRBV20-1 to TRBJ2-7, with 8 bases matching TRBD2. This CDR3 is built from 13 residues. Germline CDR1 DFQATT, CDR2 SNEGSKA (reference sequence). After removal of 3 bases from V and 5 bases from J, the junction contained 6 bases not matched to a gene.

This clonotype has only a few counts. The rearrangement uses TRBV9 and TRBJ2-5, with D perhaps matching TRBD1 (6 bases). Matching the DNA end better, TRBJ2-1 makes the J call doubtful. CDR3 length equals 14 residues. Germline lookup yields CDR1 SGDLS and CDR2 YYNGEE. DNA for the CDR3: TGTGCCAGCAGCGTAGAGGGGGACCACAATGAGCAGTTCTTC. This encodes CASSVEGDHNEQFF.

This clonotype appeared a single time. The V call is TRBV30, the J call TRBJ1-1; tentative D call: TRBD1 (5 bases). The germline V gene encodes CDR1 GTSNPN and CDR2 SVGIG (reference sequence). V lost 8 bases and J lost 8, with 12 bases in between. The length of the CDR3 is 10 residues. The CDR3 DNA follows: TGTGCCGGACTGAGGGGAGAAGCTTTCTTT. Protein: CAGLRGEAFF.

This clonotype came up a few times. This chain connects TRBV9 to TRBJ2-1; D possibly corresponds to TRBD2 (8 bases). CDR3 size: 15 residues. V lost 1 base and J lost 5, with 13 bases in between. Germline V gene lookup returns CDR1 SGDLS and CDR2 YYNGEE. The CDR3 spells CASSVSGGGNNEQFF. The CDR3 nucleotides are TGTGCCAGCAGCGTATCGGGAGGGGGCAACAATGAGCAGTTCTTC.

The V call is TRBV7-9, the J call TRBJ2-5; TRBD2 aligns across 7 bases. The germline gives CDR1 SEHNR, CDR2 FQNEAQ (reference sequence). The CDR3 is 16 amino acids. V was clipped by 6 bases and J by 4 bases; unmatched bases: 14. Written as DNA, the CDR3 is TGTGCCAGCAGTTTACTCCAGACTAGCCGGGGAGAGACCCAGTACTTC. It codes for CASSLLQTSRGETQYF.

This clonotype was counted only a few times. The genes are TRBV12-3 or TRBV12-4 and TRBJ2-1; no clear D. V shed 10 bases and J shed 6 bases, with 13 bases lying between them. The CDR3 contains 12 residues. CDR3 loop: CAILLKGNEQFF. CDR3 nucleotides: TGTGCCATCCTGTTGAAAGGCAATGAGCAGTTCTTC.

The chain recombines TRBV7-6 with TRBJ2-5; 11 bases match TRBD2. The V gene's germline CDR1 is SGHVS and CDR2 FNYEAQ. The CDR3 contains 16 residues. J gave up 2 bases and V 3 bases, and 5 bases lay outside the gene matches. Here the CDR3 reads CASSFRLAGRQETQYF. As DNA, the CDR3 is TGTGCCAGCAGCTTTAGACTAGCGGGGAGACAAGAGACCCAGTACTTC. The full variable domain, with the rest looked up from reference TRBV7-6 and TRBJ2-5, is GAGVSQSPRYKVTKRGQDVALRCDPISGHVSLYWYRQALGQGPEFLTYFNYEAQQDKSGLPNDRFSAERPEGSISTLTIQRTEQRDSAMYRCASSFRLAGRQETQYFGPGTRLLVL.

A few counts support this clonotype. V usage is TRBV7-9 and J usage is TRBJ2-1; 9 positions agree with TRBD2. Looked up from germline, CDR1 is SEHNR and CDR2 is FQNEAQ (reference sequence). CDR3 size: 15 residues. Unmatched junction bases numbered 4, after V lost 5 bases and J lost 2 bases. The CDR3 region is CASSPTSGAYNEQFF. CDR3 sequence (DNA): TGTGCCAGCAGCCCGACTAGCGGTGCCTACAATGAGCAGTTCTTC.

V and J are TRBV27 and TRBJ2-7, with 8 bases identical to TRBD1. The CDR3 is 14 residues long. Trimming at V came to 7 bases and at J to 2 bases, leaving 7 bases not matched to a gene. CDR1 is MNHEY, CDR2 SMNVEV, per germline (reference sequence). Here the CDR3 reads CASNHRDRPYEQYF. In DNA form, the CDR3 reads TGTGCCAGCAATCACCGGGACAGGCCCTACGAGCAGTACTTC.